These 29 T cell receptor beta chains came from one sample sequenced in a study of cytomegalovirus exposure and HLA in healthy donors. The primer mix had 60 Vbeta and 13 Jbeta primers. Profiled with immunoSEQ multiplex PCR; TCRdb holds only in-frame clones, not every one. Here the sample spans roughly 120,000 clones, 65% being singletons. Source material: PBMCs. These receptors all stem from a woman between 40 and 50 years old in good health and CMV-seropositive.

The J gene is TRBJ2-3, the V gene TRBV30; D is possibly TRBD2 (6 bases). Germline V CDR1 and CDR2: GTSNPN, SVGIG (reference sequence). The CDR3 length is 13 residues. The V and J ends lost 5 bases and 6 bases respectively, with 15 bases between them. The CDR3 here is CAWVRDSKDTQYF. The CDR3 DNA reads as TGTGCCTGGGTCCGGGACTCAAAGGATACGCAGTATTTT. The full variable domain, its missing parts supplied by reference TRBV30 and TRBJ2-3, is SQTIHQWPATLVQPVGSPLSLECTVEGTSNPNLYWYRQAAGRGLQLLFYSVGIGQISSEVPQNLSASRPQDRQFILSSKKLLLSDSGFYLCAWVRDSKDTQYFGPGTRLTVL.

CDR3 DNA: TGTGCCACCAGCTCTTTAGCGGGGGGTGGCTACACCTTC. Its translation is CATSSLAGGGYTF. The V gene is TRBV15, the J gene TRBJ1-2; D is possibly TRBD1 (5 bases). CDR3 size: 13 residues. Trimming shortened V by 5 bases and J by 7 bases, and 14 bases separated the two germline ends. CDR1 is LNHNV and CDR2 is YYDKDF in the germline V gene (reference sequence). Supplemented by reference TRBV15 and TRBJ1-2, the full variable domain reads DAMVIQNPRYQVTQFGKPVTLSCSQTLNHNVMYWYQQKSSQAPKLLFHYYDKDFNNEADTPDNFQSRRPNTSFCFLDIRSPGLGDTAMYLCATSSLAGGGYTFGSGTRLTVV.

In regard to this clone: Other nucleotide sequences in the sample specify the same CDR3. The chain recombines TRBV15 with TRBJ2-1, with a tentative D call TRBD2 (5 bases). CDR3 length: 16 residues. Looked up from germline, CDR1 is LNHNV and CDR2 is YYDKDF (reference sequence). The V and J ends lost 0 bases and 1 base respectively, with 10 bases between them. In DNA form, the CDR3 reads TGTGCCACCAGCAGAGATAGGGAGTCGTCCTACAATGAGCAGTTCTTC. This encodes CATSRDRESSYNEQFF.

This clone showed up just a few times. This chain connects TRBV19 to TRBJ1-5; no clear D. The length of the CDR3 is 13 residues. CDR1 and CDR2 from the germline V gene are LNHDA and SQIVND (reference sequence). Trimming pared 7 bases from V and 0 bases from J, leaving 7 bases between. The CDR3 DNA reads TGTGCCAGTACCCCGTATAGCAATCAGCCCCAGCATTTT. Encoded protein: CASTPYSNQPQHF.

This clone was seen once. The rearrangement links TRBV19 to TRBJ2-7; D is uncertain. CDR1 is LNHDA and CDR2 is SQIVND in the germline V gene (reference sequence). V was clipped by 2 bases and J by 5 bases, with 13 bases between them. The CDR3 sequence is 14 residues long. CDR3 residues: CASSIRASFNEQYF. Written as DNA, the CDR3 is TGTGCCAGTAGTATAAGAGCGAGTTTTAACGAGCAGTACTTC.

The chain is built from TRBV9 and TRBJ2-5; TRBD2 aligns across 8 bases. The V gene end was trimmed by 0 bases and the J gene end by 5 bases; junction bases not matched to a gene: 6. The germline V gene has CDR1 SGDLS and CDR2 YYNGEE. The CDR3 length is 15 residues. The CDR3 is CASSVDPGGPETQYF. The DNA of the CDR3 is TGTGCCAGCAGCGTAGATCCGGGAGGGCCGGAGACCCAGTACTTC.

The rearrangement links TRBV6-4 to TRBJ2-1; the D gene is possibly TRBD1 (6 bases). The CDR3 sequence is 16 residues long. Germline V lookup: CDR1 MRHNA, CDR2 SNTAGT. Trimming left V 4 bases short and J 1 base short, with 14 bases between. The CDR3 region has the DNA TGTGCCAGCAGTGTTCAGGGGACGGGGTCCTACAATGAGCAGTTCTTC. Amino acid sequence: CASSVQGTGSYNEQFF.

The chain recombines TRBV18 with TRBJ1-5; 7 nucleotides line up with TRBD1. The germline gives CDR1 KGHSH, CDR2 LQKENI. J was trimmed by 2 bases and V by 6 bases; bases with no gene match: 7. The CDR3 is 15 residues long. CDR3 in DNA: TGTGCCAGCTCGGGGTTAACAGGGGGCAATCAGCCCCAGCATTTT. The encoded protein is CASSGLTGGNQPQHF. Combining the CDR3 with reference TRBV18 and TRBJ1-5 gives the whole variable domain NAGVMQNPRHLVRRRGQEARLRCSPMKGHSHVYWYRQLPEEGLKFMVYLQKENIIDESGMPKERFSAEFPKEGPSILRIQQVVRGDSAAYFCASSGLTGGNQPQHFGDGTRLSIL.

This clone was seen more than once but under ten times. This chain joins TRBV5-5 and TRBJ1-4, with 9 bases lining up with TRBD1. The CDR3 length is 15 residues. Germline CDR1 is SGHKS and CDR2 is YYEKEE (reference sequence). The junction had 10 bases not matched to a gene; V was cut back by 5 bases and J by 8 bases. CDR3 in amino acids: CASSWGQGRGEKLFF. The CDR3 DNA reads as TGTGCCAGCAGTTGGGGACAGGGTCGAGGAGAAAAACTGTTTTTT. The full variable domain, completed using reference TRBV5-5 and TRBJ1-4, is DAGVTQSPTHLIKTRGQQVTLRCSPISGHKSVSWYQQVLGQGPQFIFQYYEKEERGRGNFPDRFSARQFPNYSSELNVNALLLGDSALYLCASSWGQGRGEKLFFGSGTQLSVL.

This clone was picked up a small number of times. This chain links TRBV5-1 with TRBJ2-1; possible D gene TRBD1, 5 bases. V was cut by 1 base and J by 6 bases, with 17 bases left in between. This CDR3 comprises 16 residues. The germline CDR1 and CDR2 sequences are SGHRS and YFSETQ. The chain's CDR3 is CASSLWGGVGFNEQFF. The CDR3 DNA reads TGCGCCAGCAGCTTGTGGGGCGGCGTGGGGTTCAATGAGCAGTTCTTC.

This clone has only one observation. The chain carries TRBV7-2 and TRBJ1-1, with D hard to call. CDR3 size: 15 residues. Germline-derived CDR1 and CDR2 are SGHTA and FQGNSA. The V end was cut by 4 bases, the J end by 7 bases, with 19 bases between. In nucleotides, the CDR3 is TGTGCCAGCAGCTCCCTACCAAGGACCGCGGGTGAAGCTTTCTTT. Its translation: CASSSLPRTAGEAFF.

This sequence joins TRBV5-1 and TRBJ2-7, with a possible D match to TRBD2 (5 bases). Germline assignment: CDR1 SGHRS and CDR2 YFSETQ. The V end lost 0 bases, the J end lost 0 bases, and 13 bases lay between the germline ends. The CDR3 loop spans 16 amino acids. CDR3 bases: TGCGCCAGCAGCTTGGACTCAGCGGCAAGCTCCTACGAGCAGTACTTC. This codes for CASSLDSAASSYEQYF. Using reference TRBV5-1 and TRBJ2-7 for the parts outside the CDR3, the full variable domain is KAGVTQTPRYLIKTRGQQVTLSCSPISGHRSVSWYQQTPGQGLQFLFEYFSETQRNKGNFPGRFSGRQFSNSRSEMNVSTLELGDSALYLCASSLDSAASSYEQYFGPGTRLTVT.

V gene TRBV7-2 combines with J gene TRBJ2-3; no clear D gene. Germline V gene data show CDR1 as SGHTA and CDR2 as FQGNSA. V gave up 5 bases and J gave up 5 bases, with 11 bases separating them. The CDR3 sequence is 13 residues long. In DNA form, the CDR3 reads TGTGCCAGCAGCCCACGGTTTGGAGATACGCAGTATTTT. Translation gives CASSPRFGDTQYF.

The CDR3 bases are TGCAGCGCTACAGGGGGCACCTCCGAGCAGTACTTC. Amino acids: CSATGGTSEQYF. The rearrangement joins TRBV29-1 to TRBJ2-7; 9 bases are a match to TRBD1. The CDR3 extends over 12 amino acids. Germline values: CDR1 SQVTM, CDR2 ANQGSEA. The trim removed 7 bases at V and 6 bases at J, leaving 7 bases unmatched.

This clone was detected only a few times. The chain recombines TRBV27 with TRBJ1-1; the D is unclear. Trimming took 2 bases from V and 5 from J, leaving 12 bases between them. The CDR3 runs 14 residues. Looked up from germline, CDR1 is MNHEY and CDR2 is SMNVEV (reference sequence). The CDR3 reads CASSLNPGRTEAFF. For the CDR3, the DNA is TGTGCCAGCAGTTTAAATCCCGGGAGAACTGAAGCTTTCTTT.

The chain recombines TRBV6-6 with TRBJ2-1, with 11 bases identical to TRBD1. J gave up 6 bases and V 6 bases, and 7 bases lay outside the gene matches. The germline gives CDR1 MNHNY, CDR2 SVGAGI (reference sequence). The length of the CDR3 is 15 residues. The CDR3 coding sequence is TGTGCCAGCAGCGCCTCCGGGACAGGGGGCAATGAGCAGTTCTTC. Translation: CASSASGTGGNEQFF.

CDR3 sequence reads: CASSHGYGYTF. DNA of the CDR3: TGTGCCAGTAGTCACGGCTATGGCTACACCTTC. The chain carries TRBV19 and TRBJ1-2; D uncertain. CDR3 length equals 11 residues. Germline CDR1 LNHDA, CDR2 SQIVND (reference sequence). V lost 5 bases and J lost 4, with 5 bases in between. Looking up the rest from reference TRBV19 and TRBJ1-2 gives the full variable domain: DGGITQSPKYLFRKEGQNVTLSCEQNLNHDAMYWYRQDPGQGLRLIYYSQIVNDFQKGDIAEGYSVSREKKESFPLTVTSAQKNPTAFYLCASSHGYGYTFGSGTRLTVV.

The chain links TRBV10-3 to TRBJ2-7; D possibly corresponds to TRBD2 (5 bases). The CDR3 spans 12 residues. Trimming took 8 bases from V and 5 from J, leaving 13 bases between them. Germline CDR1 reads ENHRY; CDR2 reads SYGVKD. The CDR3 DNA reads as TGTGCCATCGGGCTAGACGGGAACGAGCAGTACTTC. This translates into CAIGLDGNEQYF.

The chain couples TRBV13 to TRBJ2-5; D gene uncertain. Germline lookup yields CDR1 PRHDT and CDR2 FYEKMQ (reference sequence). This CDR3 has 15 residues. Between the trimmed V and J ends, which lost 2 bases and 4 bases, there was a span of 14 bases. The CDR3: CASSLSLKRPETQYF. For the CDR3, the DNA is TGTGCCAGCAGCTTAAGTCTGAAGCGTCCAGAGACCCAGTACTTC.

The chain joins TRBV4-3 to TRBJ1-2; D gene uncertain. V shed 4 bases and J shed 4 bases, with 16 bases lying between them. Per germline, CDR1 LGHNA and CDR2 YSLEER. The length of the CDR3 is 15 residues. In nucleotides, the CDR3 is TGCGCCAGCAGCCTCCGGATAGCGGCTCCCTATGGCTACACCTTC. Translation: CASSLRIAAPYGYTF.

The rearrangement uses TRBV5-5 and TRBJ1-2; 7 positions match TRBD1. V shed 4 bases, J shed 0 bases, and the junction held 12 bases outside the gene matches. The CDR3 has 17 amino acids. CDR1 and CDR2 (germline): SGHKS, YYEKEE (reference sequence). CDR3 sequence (DNA): TGTGCCAGCAGCCCCCTCCCTGGACAGGCGGCTAACTATGGCTACACCTTC. This codes for CASSPLPGQAANYGYTF.

Points on this clone: Other DNA sequences in this specimen translate into the identical CDR3. V and J are TRBV28 and TRBJ1-1, with D unclear. Per germline, CDR1 MDHEN and CDR2 SYDVKM. This CDR3 spans 13 amino acids. V lost 3 bases and J lost 1, with 6 bases in between. In nucleotides, the CDR3 is TGTGCCAGCAGTTTCCGGGGGAACACTGAAGCTTTCTTT. This encodes CASSFRGNTEAFF.

This clone was detected only a few times. V usage is TRBV7-9 and J usage is TRBJ1-1, with a tentative D call TRBD1 (5 bases). Trimming stripped 5 bases from V and 5 bases from J, with 21 bases between. The CDR3 has 16 residues. In germline, CDR1 is SEHNR, CDR2 FQNEAQ (reference sequence). For the CDR3, the DNA is TGTGCCAGCAGCCAATCTACAGGTCTCGCGGGGACTGAAGCTTTCTTT. Amino acid sequence: CASSQSTGLAGTEAFF.

The chain employs TRBV19 and TRBJ2-3; the match to TRBD1 covers 11 bases. Trimming removed 7 bases from V and 5 bases from J; junction bases left unmatched: 8. The CDR3 runs to 15 residues. Germline V gives CDR1 LNHDA, CDR2 SQIVND (reference sequence). The CDR3 loop is CASKSGTGGLDTQYF. The CDR3 DNA reads TGTGCCAGTAAATCCGGGACAGGGGGTTTAGATACGCAGTATTTT.

The chain recombines TRBV9 with TRBJ2-7, with 7 bases fitting TRBD1. Trimming at V came to 4 bases and at J to 2 bases, leaving 6 bases not matched to a gene. This CDR3 is 14 amino acids long. Per the germline V gene, CDR1 is SGDLS and CDR2 is YYNGEE. This chain's CDR3 is CASSRSGGPYEQYF. In DNA, the CDR3 is TGTGCCAGCAGCCGCTCAGGGGGTCCCTACGAGCAGTACTTC.

J is TRBJ2-3 and V is TRBV5-1; 10 bases line up with TRBD1. CDR3 length equals 19 residues. V was clipped by 1 base and J by 0 bases; unmatched bases: 11. CDR1 is SGHRS, CDR2 YFSETQ, per germline. CDR3 in DNA: TGCGCCAGCAGCTTGCACCGGGACAGGGGCTCGGGAAGCACAGATACGCAGTATTTT. It yields the protein CASSLHRDRGSGSTDTQYF. Filled out from reference TRBV5-1 and TRBJ2-3, the complete variable domain reads KAGVTQTPRYLIKTRGQQVTLSCSPISGHRSVSWYQQTPGQGLQFLFEYFSETQRNKGNFPGRFSGRQFSNSRSEMNVSTLELGDSALYLCASSLHRDRGSGSTDTQYFGPGTRLTVL.

This clone was counted once. The chain joins TRBV6-6 to TRBJ2-7; no definite D call. V lost 2 bases, J lost 3 bases, and 5 bases lay in between. In germline, CDR1 is MNHNY, CDR2 SVGAGI (reference sequence). There are 12 residues in the CDR3. CDR3 residues: CASSYGLYEQYF. As DNA, the CDR3 is TGTGCCAGCAGTTACGGGCTCTACGAGCAGTACTTC.

The V and J genes are TRBV5-1 and TRBJ2-5; D unclear. This CDR3 contains 13 residues. V shed 4 bases and J shed 0 bases, with 7 bases lying between them. Germline V CDR1 and CDR2: SGHRS, YFSETQ. In DNA, the CDR3 is TGCGCCAGCAGCCTCCCCGACCAAGAGACCCAGTACTTC. Its protein product is CASSLPDQETQYF.

The chain links TRBV6-5 to TRBJ1-2, with a weak D call TRBD1 (6 bases). Germline CDR1 MNHEY, CDR2 SVGAGI. CDR3 length: 13 residues. With 5 bases removed from V and 7 bases from J, the gap between germline ends came to 14 bases. Here the CDR3 reads CASSRTGFGGYTF. CDR3 in DNA: TGTGCCAGCAGTAGAACAGGGTTCGGTGGCTACACCTTC.